This T cell receptor beta chain came from a study of blood T cell repertoires in COVID-19. At the level of the study: COVID-19 samples collected from the United States, Italy and Spain covered acute and convalescent phases. The analysed material was cDNA or gDNA that came from T cells, B-cell-depleted T cells, or PBMCs.

How the authors handled the data: Reference gene primers were amplified, and this amplification served to estimate nucleated cell counts. The table came from immunoSEQ multiplex PCR; TCRdb's copy has only in-frame clones and leaves some out. V and J calls and clone size follow that table, whereas D and trimming were derived from the DNA. This sample has a few hundred thousand clones; 85% to 90% occur once, and the top ten carry 3%. CDR1 and CDR2 (germline): LGHNA, YNFKEQ. Unmatched junction bases numbered 10, after V lost 4 bases and J lost 9 bases. The CDR3 loop spans 15 amino acids. The source of this sequence is a human donor in a cohort sampled during active COVID-19. V is TRBV4-2 and J is TRBJ2-1, with 9 nucleotides matching TRBD1. The sequencing sample was made of peripheral blood. As DNA, the CDR3 is TGTGCCAGCAGCCCTTCGGGACAGGGTGTTCCTGAGCAGTTCTTC. Its translation: CASSPSGQGVPEQFF.